This T cell receptor (beta chain) was identified in a study of CD8+ T cells in alopecia areata (dated by TCRdb to the late 2010s). Regarding the complete study: The treated patients, all with moderate-to-severe alopecia areata, were enrolled in an open-label pilot trial of oral tofacitinib given at 5 to 10 mg twice daily. Patients stayed on tofacitinib for 6 to 18 months and then had 6 months of follow-up off drug so that delayed response and recurrence could be assessed. High-throughput TCRbeta sequencing was used to examine T cell clonal expansion in alopecia areata in both the C3H/HeJ mouse model and human patients. In humans, TCRbeta sequencing was performed on scalp tissue and on sorted CD4+ and CD8+ peripheral blood T cells from healthy controls and from patients with patchy or totalis/universalis alopecia areata. Biopsies were taken from tofacitinib-treated patients at baseline and at 4 and 24 weeks of treatment, and a later scalp biopsy was taken in several of the tofacitinib-treated patients. Scalp clonality was compared among normal scalp (n=4), patchy alopecia areata scalp (n=8), and alopecia totalis/universalis scalp (n=8). RNA was extracted with the PAXgene miRNA kit for fixed scalp, the miRNeasy kit for PBMCs, and the RNeasy kit for mouse skin. TCRbeta CDR3 regions were amplified by immunoSEQ multiplex PCR with 35 Vbeta forward and 13 Jbeta reverse primers. The paper's findings and limits, for the study overall: Unlike mouse skin, where gammadelta T cells dominate, normal human skin contains resident alphabeta T cells that get sequenced too, which complicates analysis of the scalp TCR repertoire. Compared with normal scalp, lesional scalp had higher clonality and more expanded CD8+ clones, particularly in alopecia totalis/universalis, a pattern that suggests antigenic drive. Shared TCR sequences between patients were less evident than in mice, which may be partly attributable to HLA diversity in the patient population.

On this clone itself: What antigen it recognizes has not been identified. No base quality values were provided; no much bigger clone lies one nucleotide off.

CDR1 is given as SGHTA and CDR2 as FQGNSA, both from the germline V gene. The CDR3 runs 15 amino acids, cysteine and phenylalanine included. This entry keeps only the CDR3 DNA: 45 bases, framed from base 1. At the junction V is shortened by 2 bases and J by 1 base; bases outside the gene matches: 0. The time point label, read with the paper, signifies: baseline before oral tofacitinib. Peripheral blood and lesional scalp punch biopsies were obtained from patients with alopecia areata. PBMCs were isolated by density centrifugation and stained for CD3, CD4 and CD8, and CD4+ and CD8+ T cells were sorted on a FACSAria. The library was generated by the immunoSEQ multiplex PCR assay. RNA was extracted from all samples and reverse transcribed into cDNA, which served as template for TCR sequencing. First-strand cDNA was synthesized using SuperScript III with a 2:1 mix of oligo-dT and random hexamers. A synthetic immune receptor repertoire was used to gauge amplification bias, and whatever bias remained was removed computationally. The paper's processing steps were these. Raw reads were preprocessed for error removal, and CDR3 was defined according to IMGT conventions as running from the conserved cysteine to phenylalanine. Clonality was computed by normalizing Shannon entropy by log2 of the number of productive unique TCRs and subtracting the result from 1. Whether scalp clones were CD4 or CD8 was inferred by matching scalp TCRbeta sequences against CD4 and CD8 repertoires sorted from blood. TCRdb's version of the immuneACCESS table is confined to in-frame rearrangements and falls short of the full clone set. An unresolved V gene accounts for under half of the shortfall where checked; the remainder is of unknown origin. That table gives V, J and clone size, and the DNA gave D and trimming. In this sample the table shows 200,000 to 250,000 clones, 50% to 70% of which occur a single time. The ten largest account for approximately 0.5% of the sample.

The input for sequencing was CD4+ T cells sorted from blood, taken at week 0. The clonotype was recovered from a human donor with alopecia areata. Rearrangement joined TRBV7-2 to TRBJ2-2; a stretch of 8 junction bases matches TRBD1. CDR3 protein: CASSLTGGNTGELFF. The DNA reads TGTGCCAGCAGCTTAACAGGGGGGAACACCGGGGAGCTGTTTTTT.